A single sample is the source of the 4 T cell receptor beta chains below, sequenced in a study of blood T cell repertoires in COVID-19. Sequencing used immunoSEQ multiplex PCR; TCRdb keeps in-frame clones, though not all of them. Among about 250,000 clones listed, approximately 79% were seen once. Sequencing was done on a sample of peripheral blood. The receptors stem from a woman aged 40 to 55 with active or convalescent COVID-19.

The gene calls are TRBV7-2 and TRBJ2-2; no reliable D call. The length of the CDR3 is 13 residues. Germline lookup yields CDR1 SGHTA and CDR2 FQGNSA. V was clipped by 4 bases and J by 4 bases, with 7 bases between them. CDR3 sequence: CASSYRSTGELFF. The CDR3 DNA is TGTGCCAGCAGCTATAGAAGCACCGGGGAGCTGTTTTTT.

The chain is built from TRBV5-5 and TRBJ1-6; maybe TRBD1 (5 bases). The CDR3 has 14 amino acids. V was shortened by 1 base and J by 8 bases, with 10 bases between the two germline ends. Germline CDR1 and CDR2: SGHKS and YYEKEE (reference sequence). CDR3 nucleotide sequence: TGTGCCAGCAGCTTGTGGCAGGGTGATTCACCCCTCCACTTT. This gives the protein CASSLWQGDSPLHF. The complete variable domain, with remaining parts taken from reference TRBV5-5 and TRBJ1-6, reads DAGVTQSPTHLIKTRGQQVTLRCSPISGHKSVSWYQQVLGQGPQFIFQYYEKEERGRGNFPDRFSARQFPNYSSELNVNALLLGDSALYLCASSLWQGDSPLHFGNGTRLTVT.

This clone was found once. The V gene is TRBV9, the J gene TRBJ1-4; D possibly corresponds to TRBD1 (6 bases). The germline CDR1 and CDR2 sequences are SGDLS and YYNGEE. Trimming stripped 0 bases from V and 7 bases from J, with 13 bases between. The CDR3 contains 15 residues. The CDR3 coding sequence is TGTGCCAGCAGCGTAGGTCACACCAGGGGTGAAAAACTGTTTTTT. Its translation is CASSVGHTRGEKLFF.

This chain uses TRBV6-6 with TRBJ1-2, with TRBD1 identical over 7 bases. Germline CDR1 and CDR2: MNHNY and SVGAGI (reference sequence). V trimming: 5 bases; J trimming: 4 bases; junction bases outside the gene matches: 10. This CDR3 contains 15 residues. CDR3 in DNA: TGTGCCAGCAGTCCCACACCGAGGGGGCCCTATGGCTACACCTTC. Amino acids: CASSPTPRGPYGYTF.